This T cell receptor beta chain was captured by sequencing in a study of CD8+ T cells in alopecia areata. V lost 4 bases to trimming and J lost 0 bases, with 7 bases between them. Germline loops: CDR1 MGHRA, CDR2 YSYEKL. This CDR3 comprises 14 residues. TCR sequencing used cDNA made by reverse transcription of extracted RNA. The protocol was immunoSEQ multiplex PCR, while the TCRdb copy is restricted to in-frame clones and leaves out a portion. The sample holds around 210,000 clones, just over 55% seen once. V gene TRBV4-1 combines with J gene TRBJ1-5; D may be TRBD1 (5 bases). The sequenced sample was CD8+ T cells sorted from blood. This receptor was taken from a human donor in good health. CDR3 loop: CASSPDSSNQPQHF. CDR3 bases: TGCGCCAGCAGCCCCGACAGTAGCAATCAGCCCCAGCATTTT.